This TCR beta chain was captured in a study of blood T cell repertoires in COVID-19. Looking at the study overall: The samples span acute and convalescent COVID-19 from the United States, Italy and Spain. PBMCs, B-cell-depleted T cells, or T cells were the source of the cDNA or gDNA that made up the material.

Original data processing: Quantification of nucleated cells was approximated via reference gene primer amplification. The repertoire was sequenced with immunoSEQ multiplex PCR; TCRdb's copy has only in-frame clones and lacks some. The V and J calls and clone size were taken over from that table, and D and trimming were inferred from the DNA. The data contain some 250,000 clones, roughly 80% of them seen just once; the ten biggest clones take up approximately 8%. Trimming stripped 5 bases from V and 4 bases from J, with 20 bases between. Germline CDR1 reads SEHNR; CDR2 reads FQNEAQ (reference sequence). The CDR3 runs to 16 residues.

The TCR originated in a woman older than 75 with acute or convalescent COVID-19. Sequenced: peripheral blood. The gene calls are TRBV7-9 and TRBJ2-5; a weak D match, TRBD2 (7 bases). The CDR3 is CASSPSGAGAGETQYF. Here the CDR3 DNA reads TGTGCCAGCAGCCCAAGTGGGGCGGGGGCCGGAGAGACCCAGTACTTC.